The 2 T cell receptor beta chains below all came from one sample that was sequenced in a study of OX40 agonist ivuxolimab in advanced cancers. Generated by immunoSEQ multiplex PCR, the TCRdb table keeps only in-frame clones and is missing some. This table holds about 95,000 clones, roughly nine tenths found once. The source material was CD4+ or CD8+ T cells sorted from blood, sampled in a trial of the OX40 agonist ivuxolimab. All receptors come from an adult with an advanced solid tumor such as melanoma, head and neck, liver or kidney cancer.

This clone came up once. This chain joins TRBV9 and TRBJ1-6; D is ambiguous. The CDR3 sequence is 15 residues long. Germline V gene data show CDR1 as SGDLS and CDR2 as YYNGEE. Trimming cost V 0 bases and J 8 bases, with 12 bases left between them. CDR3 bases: TGTGCCAGCAGCGTAGAGGCCAGGTATCATTCACCCCTCCACTTT. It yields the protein CASSVEARYHSPLHF.

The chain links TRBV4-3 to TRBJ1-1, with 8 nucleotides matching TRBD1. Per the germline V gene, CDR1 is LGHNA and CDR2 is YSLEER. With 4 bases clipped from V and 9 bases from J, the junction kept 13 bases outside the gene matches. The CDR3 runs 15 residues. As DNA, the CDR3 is TGCGCCAGCAGCCCAGTTGACAGGGGATGGACTAAAGCTTTCTTT. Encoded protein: CASSPVDRGWTKAFF.